The clone carrying this TCR beta chain occurred a few times. What it binds is not known. This sample stems from a study of Ad26.COV2.S vaccination and SARS-CoV-2 variants. Study overall: Donor got 5x10^10 or 1x10^11 viral particles of Ad26.COV2.S.

As for treatment: around 19 received Ad26.COV2.S at low or high dose, single or two shots; 5 received placebo; per-sample allocation not given. Material that was analyzed had been drawn on day 63 after the first vaccine or placebo injection. The study's findings and limits: The breadth of spike-specific CD8+ and CD4+ T cell responses after vaccination was reportedly substantial. The study found higher spike-specific TCR breadth in vaccine than placebo recipients. Assessments of TCR breadth and depth may have underestimated the total T cell responses.

The data were produced by immunoSEQ multiplex PCR, yet TCRdb's version contains in-frame clones alone and is incomplete. Seen here are 430,000 or so clones, about nine tenths observed once, and the top ten hold 12%. V was shortened by 6 bases and J by 7 bases, with 19 bases between the two germline ends. The germline V gene encodes CDR1 KGHSH and CDR2 LQKENI. There are 15 residues in the CDR3. The starting material was peripheral blood, obtained in a trial of Ad26.COV2.S vaccine versus placebo. The chain recombines TRBV18 with TRBJ2-1, with D possibly called TRBD1 or TRBD2 (7 bases each). The clonotype comes from a person between 18 and 60 years old who received the Ad26.COV2.S COVID-19 vaccine or a placebo. CDR3 in DNA: TGTGCCAGCTCCCCTAGCGGAGGGGGCGAGAATGAGCAGTTCTTC. Protein sequence: CASSPSGGGENEQFF. The complete variable domain, with remaining parts taken from reference TRBV18 and TRBJ2-1, reads NAGVMQNPRHLVRRRGQEARLRCSPMKGHSHVYWYRQLPEEGLKFMVYLQKENIIDESGMPKERFSAEFPKEGPSILRIQQVVRGDSAAYFCASSPSGGGENEQFFGPGTRLTVL.